This is a list of T cell receptor beta chains from one sample in a study of vaccination effects on CD4 cells after COVID-19. No cognate antigen is known for these TCRs. TCRdb's copy holds only in-frame clones and misses some; the assay was immunoSEQ multiplex PCR. This table holds approximately 54,000 clones, 80% to 85% found once. The starting material was CD4+ T cells from PBMCs cultured with HCoV-229E spike peptides, obtained before COVID-19 vaccination. These TCRs come from a human donor who received a COVID-19 vaccine. The CDR3 runs from the conserved cysteine through the conserved F or W. Fields, in order: D gene, clone size, J gene, V gene, CDR3 length, CDR3 protein, CDR3 DNA. The D gene is left open where the match is weak. Rows may omit the clone size; those that give it use once, few, many or a size class.

>TRBD1|NA|TRBJ2-3|TRBV18|14
CASSRDRGTDTQYF
TGTGCCAGCTCACGGGACAGGGGCACAGATACGCAGTATTTT
>TRBD2|NA|TRBJ2-3|TRBV4-3|17
CASSHVPHGGGTDTQYF
TGCGCCAGCAGCCACGTACCCCACGGCGGGGGGACAGATACGCAGTATTTT
>NA|NA|TRBJ2-2|TRBV7-8|15
CASSPQQGHTGELFF
TGTGCCAGCAGCCCGCAACAGGGACACACCGGGGAGCTGTTTTTT
>NA|NA|TRBJ2-1|TRBV20-1|11
CSAAVSGGQFF
TGCAGTGCTGCCGTGTCGGGGGGCCAGTTCTTC
>NA|NA|TRBJ1-2|TRBV2|13
CASSGGPNYGYTF
TGTGCCAGCAGTGGTGGGCCGAACTATGGCTACACCTTC
>NA|NA|TRBJ1-1|TRBV7-3|14
CASSLKGVNTEAFF
TGTGCCAGCAGCTTAAAAGGCGTGAACACTGAAGCTTTCTTT
>NA|NA|TRBJ2-3|TRBV29-1|13
CSVDIAGADTQYF
TGCAGCGTTGATATCGCAGGGGCAGATACGCAGTATTTT
>NA|NA|TRBJ1-1|TRBV30|15
CAWTEQLTLNTEAFF
TGTGCCTGGACTGAACAGCTTACCTTGAACACTGAAGCTTTCTTT
>TRBD1|few|TRBJ2-1|TRBV7-2|12
CASSTQGEEQFF
TGTGCCAGCAGTACCCAGGGGGAGGAGCAGTTCTTC
>TRBD1|NA|TRBJ2-5|TRBV6-5|14
CASSSSGGWETQYF
TGTGCCAGCAGTTCTTCAGGGGGCTGGGAGACCCAGTACTTC
>TRBD2|NA|TRBJ2-1|TRBV5-1|19
CASSTTGTSGGSSYNEQFF
TGCGCCAGCAGCACAACCGGGACTAGCGGGGGCAGCTCCTACAATGAGCAGTTCTTC
>NA|NA|TRBJ1-5|TRBV4-1|17
CASSQDQDGRPNQPQHF
TGCGCCAGCAGCCAAGATCAAGATGGACGGCCCAATCAGCCCCAGCATTTT
>NA|NA|TRBJ2-1|TRBV4-3|16
CASSQDLQAAYNEQFF
TGCGCCAGCAGCCAAGATCTACAGGCAGCCTACAATGAGCAGTTCTTC
>NA|NA|TRBJ1-2|TRBV27|16
CASSLSMSRADYGYTF
TGTGCCAGCAGTTTATCGATGTCCAGGGCGGACTATGGCTACACCTTC
>NA|NA|TRBJ1-5|TRBV18|14
CASSPKFEGQPQHF
TGTGCCAGCTCACCTAAATTCGAGGGGCAGCCCCAGCATTTT
>NA|NA|TRBJ2-5|TRBV5-1|13
CASSFGSQETQYF
TGCGCCAGCAGCTTTGGGAGTCAAGAGACCCAGTACTTC
>NA|NA|TRBJ2-1|TRBV11-2|16
CASSLMPGASYNEQFF
TGTGCCAGCAGCCTTATGCCGGGGGCCTCCTACAATGAGCAGTTCTTC
>NA|NA|TRBJ2-5|TRBV6-2/TRBV6-3|15
CASSYSSTGRETQYF
TGTGCCAGCAGTTACTCGAGTACGGGTCGGGAGACCCAGTACTTC
>NA|NA|TRBJ1-1|TRBV7-2|12
CASSLTNTEAFF
TGTGCCAGCAGCTTAACCAACACTGAAGCTTTCTTT
>TRBD2|NA|TRBJ2-2|TRBV19|16
CASSRTSGGTTGELFF
TGTGCCAGTAGTAGGACTAGCGGGGGGACCACCGGGGAGCTGTTTTTT
>NA|NA|TRBJ1-1|TRBV5-1|14
CASSLVLGGTEAFF
TGCGCCAGCAGCTTGGTTCTGGGAGGGACTGAAGCTTTCTTT
>TRBD1|NA|TRBJ2-5|TRBV6-5|13
CASSRTGKETQYF
TGTGCCAGCAGTCGGACAGGGAAAGAGACCCAGTACTTC
>TRBD2|NA|TRBJ2-1|TRBV5-1|17
CASSLKVASGGYNEQFF
TGCGCCAGCAGCTTAAAGGTGGCTAGCGGGGGATACAATGAGCAGTTCTTC
>TRBD1|once|TRBJ1-1|TRBV6-6|14
CASTQTGGVTEAFF
TGTGCCAGCACCCAGACAGGGGGGGTTACTGAAGCTTTCTTT
>TRBD2|NA|TRBJ2-3|TRBV7-3|14
CASSKGLALDTQYF
TGTGCCAGCAGCAAGGGACTAGCGTTGGATACGCAGTATTTT
>NA|NA|TRBJ1-4|TRBV7-2|14
CASSLAMSNEKLFF
TGTGCCAGCAGCTTAGCCATGAGTAATGAAAAACTGTTTTTT
>NA|once|TRBJ1-4|TRBV5-1|14
CASSYRDLNEKLFF
TGCGCCAGCAGCTACAGGGACTTAAATGAAAAACTGTTTTTT
>TRBD1|NA|TRBJ1-5|TRBV27|17
CASSLSYGGQGGQPQHF
TGTGCCAGCAGTTTATCATATGGAGGACAGGGCGGTCAGCCCCAGCATTTT
>NA|NA|TRBJ1-1|TRBV6-5|14
CASTLIGMNTEAFF
TGTGCCAGCACCCTAATTGGGATGAACACTGAAGCTTTCTTT
>NA|NA|TRBJ1-2|TRBV29-1|12
CSAQWGLSGYTF
TGCAGCGCCCAGTGGGGGTTAAGTGGCTACACCTTC
>NA|few|TRBJ1-2|TRBV21-1|17
CASIGLGDRDSNYGYTF
TGTGCCAGCATAGGATTAGGGGACAGAGATTCTAACTATGGCTACACCTTC
>NA|once|TRBJ2-2|TRBV9|16
CASSVGGRGYTGELFF
TGTGCCAGCAGCGTAGGAGGCAGGGGTTACACCGGGGAGCTGTTTTTT
>TRBD2|NA|TRBJ2-2|TRBV9|15
CASSVAGGNTGELFF
TGTGCCAGCAGCGTAGCGGGGGGTAACACCGGGGAGCTGTTTTTT
>TRBD2|NA|TRBJ2-3|TRBV6-5|16
CASSYDGVRGGRAQYF
TGTGCCAGCAGTTACGATGGAGTCCGGGGGGGCCGCGCGCAGTATTTT
>NA|NA|TRBJ1-1|TRBV5-4|13
CASSLEGGTEAFF
TGTGCCAGCAGCTTGGAGGGGGGCACTGAAGCTTTCTTT
>NA|NA|TRBJ1-5|TRBV2|14
CASTRSWGNQPQHF
TGTGCCAGCACCCGAAGTTGGGGCAATCAGCCCCAGCATTTT
>NA|few|TRBJ1-5|TRBV15|13
CATSSQHNQPQHF
TGTGCCACCAGCAGCCAGCACAATCAGCCCCAGCATTTT
>NA|NA|TRBJ2-6|TRBV7-2|17
CASSFDGGVTGANVLTF
TGTGCCAGCAGCTTTGACGGGGGCGTAACCGGGGCCAACGTCCTGACTTTC
>TRBD1|NA|TRBJ1-2|TRBV5-1|15
CASSPGDRKDYGYTF
TGCGCCAGCAGCCCAGGGGACAGGAAAGACTATGGCTACACCTTC
>NA|NA|TRBJ2-5|TRBV7-3|13
CASSTGTQETQYF
TGTGCCAGCAGTACAGGGACCCAAGAGACCCAGTACTTC
>NA|NA|TRBJ2-3|TRBV5-4|14
CASSLNTYTDTQYF
TGTGCCAGCAGCTTGAACACCTACACAGATACGCAGTATTTT
>TRBD1|few|TRBJ1-1|TRBV6-5|13
CASRQGDGTEAFF
TGTGCCAGCAGGCAGGGGGACGGCACTGAAGCTTTCTTT
>TRBD2|NA|TRBJ2-2|TRBV5-1|18
CASSLRLAGGPDTGELFF
TGCGCCAGCAGCTTGAGACTAGCGGGGGGGCCGGACACCGGGGAGCTGTTTTTT
>NA|NA|TRBJ1-1|TRBV6-6|9
CASGAEAFF
TGTGCCTCTGGCGCTGAAGCTTTCTTT
>NA|NA|TRBJ2-6|TRBV5-1|14
CASSLASSANVLTF
TGCGCCAGCAGCTTGGCTTCTTCGGCCAACGTCCTGACTTTC
>NA|NA|TRBJ1-1|TRBV3-1/TRBV3-2|14
CASSQWRTQFEAFF
TGTGCCAGCAGCCAATGGCGGACCCAATTTGAAGCTTTCTTT
>NA|NA|TRBJ1-5|TRBV18|18
CASSPRGEGSQGNQPQHF
TGTGCCAGCTCCCCGCGGGGTGAGGGGAGCCAAGGAAATCAGCCCCAGCATTTT
>TRBD1|NA|TRBJ1-2|TRBV2|14
CASRETGGSYGYTF
TGTGCCAGCAGGGAGACAGGGGGTAGCTATGGCTACACCTTC
>NA|NA|TRBJ2-2|TRBV27|13
CASSLSWAGELFF
TGTGCCAGCAGTTTATCCTGGGCCGGGGAGCTGTTTTTT
>TRBD1|NA|TRBJ1-5|TRBV7-2|15
CASSLQKGANQPQHF
TGTGCCAGCAGCTTACAGAAGGGGGCGAATCAGCCCCAGCATTTT
>NA|NA|TRBJ2-4|TRBV21-1|17
CASSHSEAGVAKNIQYF
TGTGCCAGCAGCCATTCGGAGGCGGGGGTAGCCAAAAACATTCAGTACTTC
>NA|once|TRBJ2-3|TRBV6-2/TRBV6-3|16
CASSWGRGRLADTQYF
TGTGCCAGCAGCTGGGGACGGGGACGATTAGCAGATACGCAGTATTTT
>TRBD2|NA|TRBJ2-1|TRBV7-3|16
CASSVTSGGRLNEQFF
TGTGCCAGCAGCGTTACTAGCGGGGGACGATTGAATGAGCAGTTCTTC